The subject of this entry is one TCR beta chain. The antigen is undetermined. The assay was immunoSEQ multiplex PCR, and TCRdb's table has in-frame clones only and misses some. This table has 97,000 or so clones, 80% to 95% appearing once. This entry is derived from a study of T cell responses to AZD1222 COVID-19 vaccine. The study, taken as a whole, reports: Baseline serology detected seropositivity in only six AZD1222 recipients. Females outnumbered males among donors, who were mostly white British; clonal diversity was possibly underestimated.

CDR1 is MNHEY and CDR2 is SVGAGI in the germline V gene. Trimming removed 6 bases from V and 2 bases from J, with 11 bases in between. The CDR3 has 14 residues. Source: peripheral blood, taken 28 days after the second AZD1222 dose. The origin of this receptor is an adult who received the AZD1222 COVID-19 vaccine. This chain joins TRBV6-5 and TRBJ1-5; a possible D gene is TRBD1 (5 bases). The CDR3 DNA reads as TGTGCCAGCAGCCAAGACAGACGCAATCAGCCCCAGCATTTT. Protein: CASSQDRRNQPQHF.